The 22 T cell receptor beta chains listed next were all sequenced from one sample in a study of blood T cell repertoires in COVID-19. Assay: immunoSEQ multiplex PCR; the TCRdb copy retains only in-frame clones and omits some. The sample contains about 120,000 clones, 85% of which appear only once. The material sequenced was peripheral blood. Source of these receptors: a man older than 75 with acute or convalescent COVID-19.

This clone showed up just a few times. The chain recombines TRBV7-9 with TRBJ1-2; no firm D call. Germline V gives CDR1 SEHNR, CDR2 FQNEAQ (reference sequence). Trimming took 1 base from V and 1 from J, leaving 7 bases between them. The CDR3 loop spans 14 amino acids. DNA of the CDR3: TGTGCCAGCAGCTTAGTTCTAGATAACTATGGCTACACCTTC. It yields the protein CASSLVLDNYGYTF.

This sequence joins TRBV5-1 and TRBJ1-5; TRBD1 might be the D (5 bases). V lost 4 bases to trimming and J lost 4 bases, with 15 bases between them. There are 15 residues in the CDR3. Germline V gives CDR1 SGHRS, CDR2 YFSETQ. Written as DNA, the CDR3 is TGCGCCAGCAGCGCTGGCCCCGGGGGGAATCAGCCCCAGCATTTT. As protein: CASSAGPGGNQPQHF. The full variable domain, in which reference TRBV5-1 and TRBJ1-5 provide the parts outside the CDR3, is KAGVTQTPRYLIKTRGQQVTLSCSPISGHRSVSWYQQTPGQGLQFLFEYFSETQRNKGNFPGRFSGRQFSNSRSEMNVSTLELGDSALYLCASSAGPGGNQPQHFGDGTRLSIL.

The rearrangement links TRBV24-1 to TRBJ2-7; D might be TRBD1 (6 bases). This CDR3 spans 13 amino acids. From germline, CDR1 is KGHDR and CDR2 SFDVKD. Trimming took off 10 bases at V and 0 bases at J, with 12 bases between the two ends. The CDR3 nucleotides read TGTGCCACGAAAACAGGGTACTCCTACGAGCAGTACTTC. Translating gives CATKTGYSYEQYF.

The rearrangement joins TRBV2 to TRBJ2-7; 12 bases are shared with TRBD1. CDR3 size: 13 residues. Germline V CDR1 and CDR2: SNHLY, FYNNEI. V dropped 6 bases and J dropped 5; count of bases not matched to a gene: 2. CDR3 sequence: CASRGQGAHEQYF. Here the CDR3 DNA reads TGTGCCAGCAGGGGACAGGGGGCCCACGAGCAGTACTTC.

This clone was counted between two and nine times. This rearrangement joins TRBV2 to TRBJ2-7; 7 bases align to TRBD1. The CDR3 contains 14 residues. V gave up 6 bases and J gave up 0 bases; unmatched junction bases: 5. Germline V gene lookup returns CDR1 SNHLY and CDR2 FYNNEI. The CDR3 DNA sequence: TGTGCCAGCAGGGGGACAGCCTTCTCCTACGAGCAGTACTTC. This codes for CASRGTAFSYEQYF.

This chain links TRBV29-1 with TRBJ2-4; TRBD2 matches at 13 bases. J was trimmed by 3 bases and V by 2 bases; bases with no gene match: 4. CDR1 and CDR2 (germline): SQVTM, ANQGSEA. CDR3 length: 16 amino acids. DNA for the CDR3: TGCAGCGTTGAAAAGGGACTAGCGGGGAACAAAAACATTCAGTACTTC. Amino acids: CSVEKGLAGNKNIQYF. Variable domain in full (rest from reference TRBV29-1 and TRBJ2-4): SAVISQKPSRDICQRGTSLTIQCQVDSQVTMMFWYRQQPGQSLTLIATANQGSEATYESGFVIDKFPISRPNLTFSTLTVSNMSPEDSSIYLCSVEKGLAGNKNIQYFGAGTRLSVL.

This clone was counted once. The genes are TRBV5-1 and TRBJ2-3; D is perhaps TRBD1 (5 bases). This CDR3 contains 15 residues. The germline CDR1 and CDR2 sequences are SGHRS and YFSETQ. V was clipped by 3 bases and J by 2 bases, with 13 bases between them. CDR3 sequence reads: CASSWQTEITDTQYF. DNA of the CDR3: TGCGCCAGCAGCTGGCAGACAGAAATCACAGATACGCAGTATTTT.

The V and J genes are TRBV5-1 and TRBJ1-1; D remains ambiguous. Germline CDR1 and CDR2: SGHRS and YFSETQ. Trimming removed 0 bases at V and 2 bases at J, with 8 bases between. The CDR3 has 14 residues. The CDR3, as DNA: TGCGCCAGCAGCTTGGTTGGGCAAAACACTGAAGCTTTCTTT. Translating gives CASSLVGQNTEAFF.

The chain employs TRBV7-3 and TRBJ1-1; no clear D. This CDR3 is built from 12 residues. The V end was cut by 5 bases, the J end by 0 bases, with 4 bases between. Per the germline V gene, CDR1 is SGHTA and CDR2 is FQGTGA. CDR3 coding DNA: TGTGCCAGCAGCAACATGAACACTGAAGCTTTCTTT. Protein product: CASSNMNTEAFF.

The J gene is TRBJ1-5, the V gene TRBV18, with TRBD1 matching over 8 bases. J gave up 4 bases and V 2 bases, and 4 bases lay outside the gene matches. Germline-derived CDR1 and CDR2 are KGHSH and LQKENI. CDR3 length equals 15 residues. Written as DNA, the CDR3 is TGTGCCAGCTCACCAAGGGGACAGGAAAATCAGCCCCAGCATTTT. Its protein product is CASSPRGQENQPQHF.

This CDR3 reads CASSHPGRGNQETQYF. In nucleotides, the CDR3 is TGTGCCAGCAGCCACCCGGGTCGGGGGAACCAAGAGACCCAGTACTTC. V usage is TRBV11-1 and J usage is TRBJ2-5; possible D gene TRBD2, 6 bases. The CDR3 is made up of 16 amino acids. Trimming took off 5 bases at V and 0 bases at J, with 16 bases between the two ends. Germline assignment: CDR1 SGHAT and CDR2 FQDESV (reference sequence).

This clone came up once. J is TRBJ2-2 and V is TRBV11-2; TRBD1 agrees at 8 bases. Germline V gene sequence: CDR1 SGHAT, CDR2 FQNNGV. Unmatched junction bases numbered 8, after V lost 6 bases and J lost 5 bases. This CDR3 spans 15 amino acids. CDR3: CASRTGAAGTGELFF. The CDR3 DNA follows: TGTGCCAGCAGGACAGGGGCCGCTGGGACCGGGGAGCTGTTTTTT.

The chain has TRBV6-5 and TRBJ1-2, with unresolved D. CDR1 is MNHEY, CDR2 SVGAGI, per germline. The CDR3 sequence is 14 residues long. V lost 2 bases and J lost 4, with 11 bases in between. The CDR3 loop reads CASSYDPTIYGYTF. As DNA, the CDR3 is TGTGCCAGCAGTTACGACCCGACAATCTATGGCTACACCTTC.

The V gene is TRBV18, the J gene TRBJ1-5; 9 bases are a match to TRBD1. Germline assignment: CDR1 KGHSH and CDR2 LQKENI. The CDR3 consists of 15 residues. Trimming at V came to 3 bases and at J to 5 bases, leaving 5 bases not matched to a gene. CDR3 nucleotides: TGTGCCAGCTCACCCTTACAGGGGGCGGATCAGCCCCAGCATTTT. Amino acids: CASSPLQGADQPQHF.

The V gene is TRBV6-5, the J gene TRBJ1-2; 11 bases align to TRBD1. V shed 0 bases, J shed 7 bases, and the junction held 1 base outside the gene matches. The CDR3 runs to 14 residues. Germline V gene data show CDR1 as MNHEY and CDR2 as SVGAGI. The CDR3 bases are TGTGCCAGCAGTTACTCTGGGACAGGGGGTGGCTACACCTTC. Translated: CASSYSGTGGGYTF.

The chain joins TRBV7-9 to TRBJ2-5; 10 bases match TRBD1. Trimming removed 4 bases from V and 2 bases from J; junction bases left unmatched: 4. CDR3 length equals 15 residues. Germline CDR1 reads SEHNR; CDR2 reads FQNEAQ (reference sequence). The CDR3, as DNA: TGTGCCAGCAGCTCGGGACAGGGGATACAAGAGACCCAGTACTTC. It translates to CASSSGQGIQETQYF.

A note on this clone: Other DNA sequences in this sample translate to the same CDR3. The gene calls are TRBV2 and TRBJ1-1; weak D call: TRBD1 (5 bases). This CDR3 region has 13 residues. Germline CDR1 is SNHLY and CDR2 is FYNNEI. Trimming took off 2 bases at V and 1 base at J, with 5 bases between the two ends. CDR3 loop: CASSEQGNTEAFF. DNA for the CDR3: TGTGCCAGCAGTGAACAGGGGAACACTGAAGCTTTCTTT.

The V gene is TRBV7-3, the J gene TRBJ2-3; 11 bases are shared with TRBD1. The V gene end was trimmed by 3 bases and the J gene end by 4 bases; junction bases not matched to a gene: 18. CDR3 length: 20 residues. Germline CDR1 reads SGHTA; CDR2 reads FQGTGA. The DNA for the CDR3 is TGTGCCAGCAGCTTGCTTACGGGACAGGGGGTCTCCGGGAGAGCAGATACGCAGTATTTT. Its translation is CASSLLTGQGVSGRADTQYF.

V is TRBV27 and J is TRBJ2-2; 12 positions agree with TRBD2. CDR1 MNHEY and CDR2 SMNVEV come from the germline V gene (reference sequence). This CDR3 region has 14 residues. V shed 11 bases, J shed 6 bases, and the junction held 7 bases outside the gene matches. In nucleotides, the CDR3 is TGTGCCGTGGCCTCTAGCGGGAGGGCCGGGGAGCTGTTTTTT. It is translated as CAVASSGRAGELFF.

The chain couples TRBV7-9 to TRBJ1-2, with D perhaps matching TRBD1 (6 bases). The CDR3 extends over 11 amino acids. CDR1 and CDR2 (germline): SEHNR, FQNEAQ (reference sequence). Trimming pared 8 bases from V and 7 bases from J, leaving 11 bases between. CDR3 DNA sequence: TGTGCCAGCGAGAGGACAGTTGGCTACACCTTC. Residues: CASERTVGYTF.

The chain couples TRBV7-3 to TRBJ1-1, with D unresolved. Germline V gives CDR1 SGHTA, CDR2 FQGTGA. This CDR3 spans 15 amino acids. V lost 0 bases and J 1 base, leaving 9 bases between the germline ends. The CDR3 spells CASSLTGRTNTEAFF. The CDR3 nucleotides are TGTGCCAGCAGCTTAACAGGGAGGACGAACACTGAAGCTTTCTTT.

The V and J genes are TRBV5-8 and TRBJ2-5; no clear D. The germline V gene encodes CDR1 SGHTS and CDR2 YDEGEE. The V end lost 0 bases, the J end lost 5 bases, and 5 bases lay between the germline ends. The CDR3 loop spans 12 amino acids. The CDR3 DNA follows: TGTGCCAGCAGCTTGGCCGGGGAGACCCAGTACTTC. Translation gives CASSLAGETQYF.